This TCR beta chain was captured in a study of T cells in Graves' hyperthyroidism and ophthalmopathy. This clonotype has more than one count but fewer than ten. Its antigen is not identified. General study points: Stable hyperthyroidism was told apart from ophthalmopathy by a model built on 13 V-J features.

Using RNA transcripts as the source, TCR beta CDR3 regions were amplified. Initially, a first-round RT-PCR of the TCR CDR3 employed the HTBI primer set. A single record per CDR3 protein comes from TCRdb applying MiXCR to the multiplex PCR reads. Of 400,000 to 500,000 distinct CDR3 sequences in the sample, about 14% are singletons; the top ten hold around 13%. V shed 3 bases, J shed 4 bases, and the junction held 9 bases outside the gene matches. Germline V gene sequence: CDR1 SGHRS, CDR2 YFSETQ. The CDR3 runs to 17 residues. Diagnosis rested on symptoms, serum thyroxine and TRAb, thyroid ultrasound, and orbital computed tomography.

The sequence came from a man aged 18 to 29 with Graves' ophthalmopathy. The specimen sequenced was blood. The chain employs TRBV5-1 and TRBJ2-2, with 10 bases that match TRBD2. CDR3 protein: CASSSSSGSIGTGELFF. CDR3 in DNA: TGCGCCAGCAGCTCCTCTAGCGGGAGCATCGGCACCGGGGAGCTGTTTTTT.